Given below is one TCR beta chain in context. The sample originates from a study of blood T cell repertoires in COVID-19. The CDR3 is made up of 16 amino acids. Germline V gene lookup returns CDR1 KGHDR and CDR2 SFDVKD. Trimming at V came to 4 bases and at J to 3 bases, leaving 8 bases not matched to a gene. As processed by the authors: Estimation of nucleated cell counts was performed using reference gene primer amplification. The method was immunoSEQ multiplex PCR; TCRdb's version includes in-frame clones alone and lacks a portion of them. V, J and clone size are those of that table, while D and trimming were read from the DNA. Of over 600,000 clones in the sample, more than 80% were seen once.

The specimen sequenced was peripheral blood. This clonotype originated in a woman younger than 35 with acute or convalescent COVID-19. The V gene is TRBV24-1, the J gene TRBJ1-2, with 9 bases identical to TRBD1. The CDR3 nucleotides are TGTGCCACCAGTGACCAGACGACAGGGGGTGACTATGGCTACACCTTC. Translated: CATSDQTTGGDYGYTF.